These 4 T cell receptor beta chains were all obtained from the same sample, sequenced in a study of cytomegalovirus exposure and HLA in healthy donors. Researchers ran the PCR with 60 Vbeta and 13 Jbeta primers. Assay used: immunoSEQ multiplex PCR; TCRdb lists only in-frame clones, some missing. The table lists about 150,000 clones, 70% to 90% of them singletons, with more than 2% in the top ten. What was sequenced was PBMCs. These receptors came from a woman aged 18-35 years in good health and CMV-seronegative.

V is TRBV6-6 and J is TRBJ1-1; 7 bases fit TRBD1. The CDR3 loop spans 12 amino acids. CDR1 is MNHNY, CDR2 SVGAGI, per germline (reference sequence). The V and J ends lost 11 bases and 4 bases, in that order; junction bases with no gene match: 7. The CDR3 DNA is TGTGCCGTAACACCAGGGGGCACTGAAGCTTTCTTT. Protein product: CAVTPGGTEAFF.

The DNA for the CDR3 is TGCGCCAGCAGCTTGGACAGGGTGGGGGGCTACACCTTC. Protein sequence: CASSLDRVGGYTF. This rearrangement joins TRBV5-1 to TRBJ1-2, with D possibly matching TRBD1 (6 bases). The CDR3 runs to 13 residues. Germline CDR1 is SGHRS and CDR2 is YFSETQ. The ends were cut back, 0 bases at V and 8 bases at J, with 11 bases in the middle.

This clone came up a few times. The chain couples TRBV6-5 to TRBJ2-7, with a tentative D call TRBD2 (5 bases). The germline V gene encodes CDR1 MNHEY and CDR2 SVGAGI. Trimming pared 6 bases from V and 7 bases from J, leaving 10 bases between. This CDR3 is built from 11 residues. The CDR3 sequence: CASRYRGEQYF. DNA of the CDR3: TGTGCCAGCAGGTACCGGGGTGAGCAGTACTTC.

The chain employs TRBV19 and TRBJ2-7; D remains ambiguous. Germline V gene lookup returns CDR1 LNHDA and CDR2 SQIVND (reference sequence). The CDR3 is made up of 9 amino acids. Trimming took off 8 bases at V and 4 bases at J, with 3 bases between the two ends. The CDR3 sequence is CASLYEQYF. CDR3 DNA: TGTGCCAGTCTTTACGAGCAGTACTTC.